This T cell receptor (beta chain) was captured by sequencing in a study of T cell responses to AZD1222 COVID-19 vaccine. The data were produced by immunoSEQ multiplex PCR, yet TCRdb's version contains in-frame clones alone and is incomplete. The sample has some 120,000 clones; roughly nine tenths are singletons. Germline-derived CDR1 and CDR2 are GTSNPN and SVGIG (reference sequence). Trimming left V 4 bases short and J 7 bases short, with 11 bases between. The CDR3 consists of 13 residues. The clonotype originates from an adult who received the AZD1222 COVID-19 vaccine. The chain carries TRBV30 and TRBJ1-6, with D maybe TRBD1 (5 bases). This material consisted of peripheral blood, taken 28 days after the second AZD1222 dose. CDR3 loop: CAWNLQANSPLHF. The CDR3 DNA sequence: TGTGCCTGGAATTTACAGGCAAATTCACCCCTCCACTTT.